A selection of T cell receptor beta chains follows, all from one sample in a study of control samples from healthy donors and cancer patients. Profiled with immunoSEQ multiplex PCR; TCRdb holds only in-frame clones, not every one. The sample consists of about 130,000 clones, 85% to 95% of them appearing once. The material sequenced was PBMCs. These receptors were collected from a man at least 80 years old with head and neck cancer. Both conserved end residues are part of each CDR3. The order of the fields is CDR3 DNA, CDR3 protein, clone size, J gene, V gene, D gene. The D gene is left open where the match is weak. Clone size appears in some rows only: once, few, many, or a class for an expanded clone.

TGCGCCAGCAGCTTGGTCGGAACCACCGGGAACGAGCAGTACTTC,CASSLVGTTGNEQYF,-,TRBJ2-7,TRBV5-1,-
TGTGCCAGCAGCTTCCGGCAGGGGTCGGGTTCACCCCTCCACTTT,CASSFRQGSGSPLHF,many,TRBJ1-6,TRBV11-2,-
TGTGCCACCAGCAGGGACAGGGGCTACGAGCAGTACTTC,CATSRDRGYEQYF,once,TRBJ2-7,TRBV15,TRBD1
TGTGCCTGGAGGGACAACTCCTACGAGCAGTACTTC,CAWRDNSYEQYF,-,TRBJ2-7,TRBV30,-
TGTGCCAGCAGTGAAGAGCGTGGGATCTACGAGCAGTACTTC,CASSEERGIYEQYF,-,TRBJ2-7,TRBV6-1,-
TGTGCCTGGGGTAGACAGTTAAGTAATGAAAAACTGTTTTTT,CAWGRQLSNEKLFF,-,TRBJ1-4,TRBV30,-
TGTGCCAGCAGCGTAGGATGGGGGCCCTATGGCTACACCTTC,CASSVGWGPYGYTF,-,TRBJ1-2,TRBV9,-
TGTGCCAGCAGCTTGATAGGGCCTGGAAACACCATATATTTT,CASSLIGPGNTIYF,-,TRBJ1-3,TRBV5-5,-
TGTGCCAGCTCACCAAACGGGGACTCACCCCTCCACTTT,CASSPNGDSPLHF,-,TRBJ1-6,TRBV18,-
TGTGCCAGCAGCTTGACAGGGAGGGCAGACTATGGCTACACCTTC,CASSLTGRADYGYTF,-,TRBJ1-2,TRBV9,TRBD1
TGTGCCAGTAGAGACAGATTGGGTCAGCCCCAGCATTTT,CASRDRLGQPQHF,-,TRBJ1-5,TRBV19,-
TGTGCCAGCTCACCGAACACGGGACCATATGGCTACACCTTC,CASSPNTGPYGYTF,-,TRBJ1-2,TRBV18,-
TGTGCCAGCAGCTTAGCAGGGTTGGGAGCTTTCTTT,CASSLAGLGAFF,-,TRBJ1-1,TRBV7-9,-
TGTGCCAGCTCACCCCAGACGGCGGACACTGAAGCTTTCTTT,CASSPQTADTEAFF,-,TRBJ1-1,TRBV18,-
TGTGCCAGCAGTTACCGCCGGGACCACCAATATGGCTACACCTTC,CASSYRRDHQYGYTF,-,TRBJ1-2,TRBV6-6,-
TGCGCCAGCAGCGACTTCGGACAGGGCAACACTGAAGCTTTCTTT,CASSDFGQGNTEAFF,-,TRBJ1-1,TRBV10-2,TRBD1
TGCGCCAGCAGCCAAGACCCTAGCGGGGGGGCGGGAAATGAGCAGTTCTTC,CASSQDPSGGAGNEQFF,few,TRBJ2-1,TRBV4-1,TRBD2
TGTGCCACCAGCAGAGGTGACGTCAACTATGGCTACACCTTC,CATSRGDVNYGYTF,-,TRBJ1-2,TRBV15,-
TGCGCCAGCAGCGTGGTAGGTCTGGGGAGGAACACTGAAGCTTTCTTT,CASSVVGLGRNTEAFF,-,TRBJ1-1,TRBV5-1,-
TGTGCCAGTAGTATGGGGGGTAACTATGGCTACACCTTC,CASSMGGNYGYTF,-,TRBJ1-2,TRBV19,-
TGTGCCAGTAGTATGGGGGGCTCTGGAAACACCATATATTTT,CASSMGGSGNTIYF,once,TRBJ1-3,TRBV19,-
TGTGCCAGCAGCCCTAGGCAGGGCTCTGGGGCCAACGTCCTGACTTTC,CASSPRQGSGANVLTF,-,TRBJ2-6,TRBV2,-
TGCGCCAGCAGCCCGGAGGGGATTACTAATGAGCAGTTCTTC,CASSPEGITNEQFF,-,TRBJ2-1,TRBV4-1,-
TGCGCCAGCAGCTTGCTAGCGGGGGGGCAAGAGACCCAGTACTTC,CASSLLAGGQETQYF,-,TRBJ2-5,TRBV5-1,TRBD2
TGCGCCAGCTGGGACGGGTCCGGGAGAGAGCAGTTCTTC,CASWDGSGREQFF,-,TRBJ2-1,TRBV5-1,-
TGTGCCGGACGACTAGCGGATACGCAGTATTTT,CAGRLADTQYF,-,TRBJ2-3,TRBV2,TRBD2
TGTGCCACTAGGCCCGACAGGGGGTCTGGAAACACCATATATTTT,CATRPDRGSGNTIYF,-,TRBJ1-3,TRBV2,TRBD1
TGTGCCAGCAGCCATAAGGGGATGAGCTCCTACAATGAGCAGTTCTTC,CASSHKGMSSYNEQFF,-,TRBJ2-1,TRBV14,-
TGTGCCAGCAGTGACAGCCTGTCGAGAGGCTACACCTTC,CASSDSLSRGYTF,-,TRBJ1-2,TRBV6-2/TRBV6-3,-
TGTGCCAGCAACCAACGACAGGGGGCCAGGGATACGCAGTATTTT,CASNQRQGARDTQYF,once,TRBJ2-3,TRBV27,TRBD1
TGTGCCAGCAGTGCAGGCGGTAGCGAAACAGATACGCAGTATTTT,CASSAGGSETDTQYF,-,TRBJ2-3,TRBV6-4,-
TGTGCCAGCAGCCGACAGGTCTATGGCTACACCTTC,CASSRQVYGYTF,-,TRBJ1-2,TRBV12-3/TRBV12-4,-
TGCGCCAGCAGTCAGGGGACAGGGAATGAAAAACTGTTTTTT,CASSQGTGNEKLFF,-,TRBJ1-4,TRBV5-1,TRBD1
TGTGCCAGCAGCTTGGGGCGGGGAACAGATACGCAGTATTTT,CASSLGRGTDTQYF,-,TRBJ2-3,TRBV5-8,-
TGCGCCAGCAGCCCACAGGGCGAATCTAATGAAAAACTGTTTTTT,CASSPQGESNEKLFF,once,TRBJ1-4,TRBV4-1,-
TGTGCCAGCAGTTACTCGAGGGACTACGAGCAGTACTTC,CASSYSRDYEQYF,once,TRBJ2-7,TRBV6-2/TRBV6-3,-
TGTGCCAGCAGATCAGCACCTAATGAAAAACTGTTTTTT,CASRSAPNEKLFF,-,TRBJ1-4,TRBV2,-
TGTGCCAGCAGCCAAAAGGGGTTCGGGCTAGCGGGAGCCGAGCAGTACTTC,CASSQKGFGLAGAEQYF,-,TRBJ2-7,TRBV3-1/TRBV3-2,TRBD2
TGTGCCAGCAGCTTATGGGGGGGGAATGAAAAACTGTTTTTT,CASSLWGGNEKLFF,-,TRBJ1-4,TRBV11-2,-
TGTGCCAGCAGTGAAATAAGGACTCTGGGCGTTGCCTACGAGCAGTACTTC,CASSEIRTLGVAYEQYF,once,TRBJ2-7,TRBV6-1,-
TGTGCCAGCAGCTCCCTCGAGACCCAGTACTTC,CASSSLETQYF,once,TRBJ2-5,TRBV5-4,-
TGTGCCAGCAGTTACTCGGCGGGGGGGGTCAATGAGCAGTTCTTC,CASSYSAGGVNEQFF,-,TRBJ2-1,TRBV6-5,TRBD2
TGTGCCAGCAGCACGAGGGGGACCCCCGAGGAGCAGTACTTC,CASSTRGTPEEQYF,-,TRBJ2-7,TRBV9,-
TGTGCCAGCAGCCGTGGACAGGGGCAAGAGACCCAGTACTTC,CASSRGQGQETQYF,-,TRBJ2-5,TRBV13,TRBD1
TGTGCCAGCAGCTTAGCCACCGTAAGCTACACCTTC,CASSLATVSYTF,-,TRBJ1-2,TRBV7-9,-
TGCGCCAGCAGCCAAGGCGGTGGACAGGGCTTTGGGGAGCAGTACTTC,CASSQGGGQGFGEQYF,-,TRBJ2-7,TRBV4-1,TRBD1